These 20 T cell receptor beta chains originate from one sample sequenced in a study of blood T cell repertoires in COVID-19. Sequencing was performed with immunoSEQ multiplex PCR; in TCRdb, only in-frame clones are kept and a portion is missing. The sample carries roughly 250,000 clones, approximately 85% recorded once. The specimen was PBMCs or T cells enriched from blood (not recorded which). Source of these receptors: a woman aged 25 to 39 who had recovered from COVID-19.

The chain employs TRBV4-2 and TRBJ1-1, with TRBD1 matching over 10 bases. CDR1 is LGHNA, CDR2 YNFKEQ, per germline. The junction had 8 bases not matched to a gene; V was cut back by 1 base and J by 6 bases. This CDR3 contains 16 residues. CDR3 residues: CASSQGDRGGAPEAFF. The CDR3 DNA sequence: TGTGCCAGCAGCCAAGGGGACAGGGGTGGGGCTCCTGAAGCTTTCTTT.

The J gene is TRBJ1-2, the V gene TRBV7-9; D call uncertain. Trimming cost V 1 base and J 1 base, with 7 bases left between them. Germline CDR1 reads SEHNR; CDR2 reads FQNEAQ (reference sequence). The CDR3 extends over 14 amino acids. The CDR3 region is CASSLGQDNYGYTF. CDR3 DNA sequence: TGTGCCAGCAGCTTAGGGCAAGATAACTATGGCTACACCTTC.

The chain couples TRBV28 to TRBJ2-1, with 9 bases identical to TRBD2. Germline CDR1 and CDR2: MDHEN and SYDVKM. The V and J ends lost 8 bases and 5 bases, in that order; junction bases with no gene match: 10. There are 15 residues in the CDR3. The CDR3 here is CASQISGRFHNEQFF. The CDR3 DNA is TGTGCCAGCCAGATTAGCGGGAGATTCCACAATGAGCAGTTCTTC.

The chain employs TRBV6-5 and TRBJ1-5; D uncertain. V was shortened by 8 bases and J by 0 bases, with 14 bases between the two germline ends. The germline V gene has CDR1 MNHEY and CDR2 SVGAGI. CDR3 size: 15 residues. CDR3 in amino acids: CASGIDPNSNQPQHF. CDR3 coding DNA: TGTGCCAGCGGTATAGATCCAAATAGCAATCAGCCCCAGCATTTT.

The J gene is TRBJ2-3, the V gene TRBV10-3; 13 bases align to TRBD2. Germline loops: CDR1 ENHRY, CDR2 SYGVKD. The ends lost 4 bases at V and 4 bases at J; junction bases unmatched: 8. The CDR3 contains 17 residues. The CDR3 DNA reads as TGTGCCATCAGTGTCCCCCGGACTAGCGGGAGTTCAGATACGCAGTATTTT. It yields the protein CAISVPRTSGSSDTQYF.

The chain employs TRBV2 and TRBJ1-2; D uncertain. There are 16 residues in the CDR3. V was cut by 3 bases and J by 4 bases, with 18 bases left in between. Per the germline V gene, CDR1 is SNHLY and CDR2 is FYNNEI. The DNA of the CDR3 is TGTGCCAGCAGTGAGAGGAGGGTCTTGGAGGCCTATGGCTACACCTTC. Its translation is CASSERRVLEAYGYTF. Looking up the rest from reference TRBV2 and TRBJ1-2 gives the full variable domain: EPEVTQTPSHQVTQMGQEVILRCVPISNHLYFYWYRQILGQKVEFLVSFYNNEISEKSEIFDDQFSVERPDGSNFTLKIRSTKLEDSAMYFCASSERRVLEAYGYTFGSGTRLTVV.

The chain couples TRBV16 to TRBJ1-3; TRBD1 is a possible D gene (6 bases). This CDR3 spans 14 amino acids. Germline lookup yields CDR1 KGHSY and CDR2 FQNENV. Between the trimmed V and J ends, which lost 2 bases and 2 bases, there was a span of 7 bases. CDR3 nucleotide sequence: TGTGCCAGCAGCCAAGGGACAACTGGAAACACCATATATTTT. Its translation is CASSQGTTGNTIYF.

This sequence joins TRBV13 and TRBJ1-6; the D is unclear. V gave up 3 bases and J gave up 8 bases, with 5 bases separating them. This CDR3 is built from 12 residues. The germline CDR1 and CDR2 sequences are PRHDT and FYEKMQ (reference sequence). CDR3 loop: CASSFRYSPLHF. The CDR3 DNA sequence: TGTGCCAGCAGCTTTAGATATTCACCCCTCCACTTT.

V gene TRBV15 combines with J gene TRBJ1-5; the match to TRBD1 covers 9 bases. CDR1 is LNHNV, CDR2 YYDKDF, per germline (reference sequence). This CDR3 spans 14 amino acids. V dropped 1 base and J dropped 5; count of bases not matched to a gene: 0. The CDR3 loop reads CATSRGDRDQPQHF. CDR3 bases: TGTGCCACCAGCAGAGGGGACAGGGATCAGCCCCAGCATTTT.

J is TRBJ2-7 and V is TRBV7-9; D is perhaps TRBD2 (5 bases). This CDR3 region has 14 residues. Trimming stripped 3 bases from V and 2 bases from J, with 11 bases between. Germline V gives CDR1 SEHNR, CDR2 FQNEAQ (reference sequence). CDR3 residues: CASSFGESTYEQYF. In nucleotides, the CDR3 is TGTGCCAGCAGCTTTGGGGAGTCCACCTACGAGCAGTACTTC.

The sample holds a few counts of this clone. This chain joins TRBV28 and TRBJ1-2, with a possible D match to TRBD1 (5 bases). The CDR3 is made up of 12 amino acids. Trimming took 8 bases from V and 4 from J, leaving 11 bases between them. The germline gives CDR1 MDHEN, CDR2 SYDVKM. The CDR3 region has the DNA TGTGCCAGCCTTGACAGCCTCTATGGCTACACCTTC. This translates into CASLDSLYGYTF.

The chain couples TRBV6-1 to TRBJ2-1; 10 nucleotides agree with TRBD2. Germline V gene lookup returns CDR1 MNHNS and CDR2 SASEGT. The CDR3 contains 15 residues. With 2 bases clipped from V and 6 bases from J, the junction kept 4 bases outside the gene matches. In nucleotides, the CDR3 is TGTGCCAGCAGTGAAAATCCTAGCGGGGGCAATGAGCAGTTCTTC. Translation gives CASSENPSGGNEQFF.

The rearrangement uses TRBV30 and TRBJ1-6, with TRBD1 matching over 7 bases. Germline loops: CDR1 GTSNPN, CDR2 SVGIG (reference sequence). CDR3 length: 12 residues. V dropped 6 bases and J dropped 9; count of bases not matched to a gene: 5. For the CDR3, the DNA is TGTGCCTGTGACAGGGCAGGTTCACCCCTCCACTTT. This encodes CACDRAGSPLHF.

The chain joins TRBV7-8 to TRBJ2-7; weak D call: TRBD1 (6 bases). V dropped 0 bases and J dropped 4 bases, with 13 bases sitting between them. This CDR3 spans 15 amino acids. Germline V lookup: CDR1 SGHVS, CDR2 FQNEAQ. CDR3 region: CASSLAGHMKYEQYF. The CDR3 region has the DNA TGTGCCAGCAGCTTAGCGGGACACATGAAATACGAGCAGTACTTC.

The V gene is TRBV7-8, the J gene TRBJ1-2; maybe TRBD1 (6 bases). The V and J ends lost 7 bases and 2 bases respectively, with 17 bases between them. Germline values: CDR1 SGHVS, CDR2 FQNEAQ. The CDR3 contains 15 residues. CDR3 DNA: TGTGCCAGCACCCGAGGGGGAGCGGAGAACTATGGCTACACCTTC. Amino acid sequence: CASTRGGAENYGYTF. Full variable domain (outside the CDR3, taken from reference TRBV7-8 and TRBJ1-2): GAGVSQSPRYKVAKRGQDVALRCDPISGHVSLFWYQQALGQGPEFLTYFQNEAQLDKSGLPSDRFFAERPEGSVSTLKIQRTQQEDSAVYLCASTRGGAENYGYTFGSGTRLTVV.

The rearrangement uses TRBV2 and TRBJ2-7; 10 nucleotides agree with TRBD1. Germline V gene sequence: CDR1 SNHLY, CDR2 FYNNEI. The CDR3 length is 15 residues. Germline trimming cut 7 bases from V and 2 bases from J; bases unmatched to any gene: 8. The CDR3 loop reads CASTTGGTGAYEQYF. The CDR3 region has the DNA TGTGCCAGCACCACAGGCGGGACAGGGGCCTACGAGCAGTACTTC. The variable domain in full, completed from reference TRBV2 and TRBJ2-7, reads EPEVTQTPSHQVTQMGQEVILRCVPISNHLYFYWYRQILGQKVEFLVSFYNNEISEKSEIFDDQFSVERPDGSNFTLKIRSTKLEDSAMYFCASTTGGTGAYEQYFGPGTRLTVT.

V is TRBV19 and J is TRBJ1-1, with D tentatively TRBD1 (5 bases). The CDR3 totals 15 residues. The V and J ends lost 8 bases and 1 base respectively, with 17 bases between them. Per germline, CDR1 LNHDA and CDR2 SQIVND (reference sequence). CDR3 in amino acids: CASSDLGGANTEAFF. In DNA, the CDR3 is TGTGCCAGTTCGGATTTGGGTGGGGCGAACACTGAAGCTTTCTTT.

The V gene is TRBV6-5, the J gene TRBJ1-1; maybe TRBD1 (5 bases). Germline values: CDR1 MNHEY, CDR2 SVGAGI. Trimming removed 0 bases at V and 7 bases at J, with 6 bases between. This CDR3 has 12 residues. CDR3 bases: TGTGCCAGCAGTTACTCGGGGGGTGAAGCTTTCTTT. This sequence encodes CASSYSGGEAFF.

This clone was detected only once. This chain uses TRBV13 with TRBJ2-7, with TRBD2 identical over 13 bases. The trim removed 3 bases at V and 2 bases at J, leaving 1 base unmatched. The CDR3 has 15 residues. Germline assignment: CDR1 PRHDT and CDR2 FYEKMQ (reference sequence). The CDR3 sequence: CASSFGTSGTYEQYF. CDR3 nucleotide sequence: TGTGCCAGCAGCTTCGGGACTAGCGGGACCTACGAGCAGTACTTC.

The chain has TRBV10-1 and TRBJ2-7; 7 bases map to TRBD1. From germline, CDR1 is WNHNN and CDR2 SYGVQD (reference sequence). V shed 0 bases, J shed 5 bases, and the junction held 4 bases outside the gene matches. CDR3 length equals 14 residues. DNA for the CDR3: TGCGCCAGCAGTGAGTCATACAGGGGCCACGAGCAGTACTTC. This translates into CASSESYRGHEQYF.